This T cell receptor (beta chain) came from a study of T-cell reconstitution after alpha-beta-depleted transplantation in children. Germline V gene data show CDR1 as SGHRS and CDR2 as YFSETQ. The V gene end was trimmed by 1 base and the J gene end by 7 bases; junction bases not matched to a gene: 15. The CDR3 runs to 18 residues. Researchers prepared the TCRbeta library using unique molecular identifiers, the study reports. From the PCR reads, TCRdb called clonotypes with MiXCR, one entry per CDR3 protein. The sample consists of approximately 500,000 distinct CDR3 sequences, roughly a quarter of them appearing once.

This receptor was obtained from a boy in the first two years of life with Wiskott-Aldrich syndrome, due to receive a stem cell transplant. The chain has TRBV5-1 and TRBJ2-2, with TRBD2 matching over 8 bases. Sequenced here: PBMCs, sampled before TCRalphabeta/CD19-depleted stem cell transplant. CDR3 nucleotide sequence: TGCGCCAGCAGCTTGCCTCTAGCGGGCGAGGGATTCGTCGGGGAGCTGTTTTTT. Its translation: CASSLPLAGEGFVGELFF.